This passage covers 17 T cell receptor beta chains from one sample sequenced in a study of CD8 T cells in ankylosing spondylitis (dated by TCRdb to about 2017). The paper as a whole reports these results and caveats: Blood from ankylosing spondylitis patients appeared to be characterized by a TCR beta motif composed of about 8 highly homologous amino acid variants.

The method was 5' RACE. Sequencing instrument: Illumina HiSeq 2500. Using fastp at Q25 and MiXCR, TCRdb reprocessed the public reads and kept productive beta chains. Rows matching on CDR3 protein sequence are summarized as one entry with the most common DNA and genes. The sample table shows more than 250,000 distinct CDR3 sequences, and roughly 8% are seen once. The ten most abundant clones make up about 15% of the sample. These receptors have no known antigen. Sample: blood, either unsorted or a sorted T cell fraction (not recorded which). All receptors derive from a male donor with ankylosing spondylitis.

The chain links TRBV4-1 to TRBJ1-5; D not resolved. Germline loops: CDR1 MGHRA, CDR2 YSYEKL. The CDR3 totals 15 residues. The V and J ends lost 0 bases and 2 bases respectively, with 8 bases between them. The CDR3 sequence is CASSQEEVGNQPQHF. The CDR3 region has the DNA TGCGCCAGCAGCCAAGAGGAAGTGGGCAATCAGCCCCAGCATTTT.

V is TRBV14 and J is TRBJ2-7; D might be TRBD1 (5 bases). Trimming shortened V by 1 base and J by 7 bases, and 8 bases separated the two germline ends. The CDR3 is 12 residues long. Germline-derived CDR1 and CDR2 are SGHDN and FVKESK. The CDR3 here is CASSQGYREQYF. The CDR3 DNA follows: TGTGCCAGCAGCCAAGGCTACAGGGAGCAGTACTTC.

This clonotype was detected many times. CDR3 sequence: CASSRLAGEQYF. As DNA, the CDR3 is TGTGCCAGCAGCCGACTAGCGGGCGAGCAGTACTTC. The rearrangement joins TRBV12-3 or TRBV12-4 to TRBJ2-7; 10 nucleotides line up with TRBD2. This CDR3 comprises 12 residues. V lost 6 bases, J lost 6 bases, and 2 bases stayed unmatched.

The chain is built from TRBV14 and TRBJ2-1, with D unclear. CDR1 is SGHDN and CDR2 is FVKESK in the germline V gene. V gave up 0 bases and J gave up 7 bases, with 7 bases separating them. The CDR3 is 13 residues long. CDR3 region: CASSQEGGNEQFF. CDR3 sequence (DNA): TGTGCCAGCAGCCAAGAAGGTGGGAATGAGCAGTTCTTC.

V is TRBV18 and J is TRBJ1-1; TRBD1 might be the D (5 bases). V was trimmed by 3 bases and J by 6 bases, leaving 8 bases between them. The CDR3 spans 12 residues. Germline loops: CDR1 KGHSH, CDR2 LQKENI. Written as DNA, the CDR3 is TGTGCCAGCTCACCGGGGGTCTCTGAAGCTTTCTTT. It specifies CASSPGVSEAFF.

This clonotype has a handful of counts. V usage is TRBV28 and J usage is TRBJ2-2; D unresolved. CDR1 and CDR2 (germline): MDHEN, SYDVKM. Trimming took 3 bases from V and 1 from J, leaving 6 bases between them. The CDR3 is 14 residues long. DNA of the CDR3: TGTGCCAGCAGTTTTAGGCTGAACACCGGGGAGCTGTTTTTT. It codes for CASSFRLNTGELFF.

V usage is TRBV29-1 and J usage is TRBJ1-2; 9 positions match TRBD1. The junction had 4 bases not matched to a gene; V was cut back by 3 bases and J by 8 bases. The CDR3 runs 12 residues. Germline V gives CDR1 SQVTM, CDR2 ANQGSEA. The CDR3 here is CSVDRQGVGYTF. For the CDR3, the DNA is TGCAGCGTTGATCGACAGGGGGTAGGCTACACCTTC.

The V call is TRBV29-1, the J call TRBJ2-7, with 11 positions matching TRBD2. With 6 bases clipped from V and 3 bases from J, the junction kept 16 bases outside the gene matches. Germline-derived CDR1 and CDR2 are SQVTM and ANQGSEA. The CDR3 runs 17 residues. The CDR3 DNA follows: TGCAGCGTCGAATTAAAACCCCCCGGGACTAGCGGCTACGAGCAGTACTTC. Its protein product is CSVELKPPGTSGYEQYF.

J is TRBJ1-2 and V is TRBV3-1; D is uncertain. The germline CDR1 and CDR2 sequences are LGHDT and YNNKEL (reference sequence). The V end was cut by 1 base, the J end by 0 bases, with 9 bases between. CDR3 length: 15 residues. The CDR3 loop reads CASSQVTGANYGYTF. CDR3 coding DNA: TGTGCCAGCAGCCAAGTCACGGGAGCTAACTATGGCTACACCTTC.

Worth noting for this clonotype: The junction does not match germline at one end; this may be a read error. The chain links TRBV29-1 to TRBJ2-5, with a weak D call TRBD2 (7 bases). The germline V gene encodes CDR1 SQVTM and CDR2 ANQGSEA. CDR3 length: 12 residues. CDR3 bases: TGCAGCGTTACCAGGGGAGGGGAGACCCAGCACTTC. Its protein is CSVTRGGETQHF.

The chain employs TRBV3-1 and TRBJ2-1; 9 bases fit TRBD2. This CDR3 is built from 15 residues. Germline V CDR1 and CDR2: LGHDT, YNNKEL (reference sequence). V lost 5 bases, J lost 9 bases, and 11 bases stayed unmatched. CDR3 amino acids: CASSFQGLAGSEQFF. In DNA form, the CDR3 reads TGTGCCAGCAGCTTTCAAGGGCTAGCGGGATCTGAGCAGTTCTTC.

This clonotype has a handful of counts. The chain employs TRBV11-2 and TRBJ1-4, with D perhaps matching TRBD1 (6 bases). Trimming removed 3 bases at V and 7 bases at J, with 18 bases between. Looked up from germline, CDR1 is SGHAT and CDR2 is FQNNGV. The CDR3 has 16 residues. This CDR3 reads CASSFNLGGGGEKLFF. Here the CDR3 DNA reads TGTGCCAGCAGCTTTAATCTTGGGGGCGGTGGTGAAAAACTGTTTTTT.

This clonotype has at least ten counts. This chain uses TRBV13 with TRBJ2-3, with D hard to call. Looked up from germline, CDR1 is PRHDT and CDR2 is FYEKMQ (reference sequence). The CDR3 is 13 residues long. The ends were cut back, 5 bases at V and 0 bases at J, with 6 bases in the middle. The CDR3 DNA reads TGTGCCAGCAGCCCCTCCAGCACAGATACGCAGTATTTT. Its translation: CASSPSSTDTQYF.

V gene TRBV20-1 combines with J gene TRBJ2-3, with 8 positions matching TRBD2. V gave up 5 bases and J gave up 8 bases; unmatched junction bases: 12. The CDR3 covers 14 residues. Germline assignment: CDR1 DFQATT and CDR2 SNEGSKA (reference sequence). The DNA for the CDR3 is TGCAGTGCTCTCGGACTAGCCCTTCGAGGTACGCAGTATTTT. This gives the protein CSALGLALRGTQYF.

The chain joins TRBV4-1 to TRBJ2-7, with 7 nucleotides matching TRBD1. CDR3 length equals 15 residues. With 3 bases clipped from V and 7 bases from J, the junction kept 12 bases outside the gene matches. Germline CDR1 MGHRA, CDR2 YSYEKL. DNA for the CDR3: TGCGCCAGCAGCCATATAGACAGGGTCGTCGGGGAGCAGTACTTC. Its translation is CASSHIDRVVGEQYF.

In this sample, this clonotype turned up a few times. The chain combines TRBV7-2 with TRBJ2-6; D is perhaps TRBD1 (5 bases). The length of the CDR3 is 14 residues. Germline V CDR1 and CDR2: SGHTA, FQGNSA. V shed 10 bases and J shed 1 base, with 11 bases lying between them. Here the CDR3 DNA reads TGTGCCACCGACAGTGGGTCTGGGGCCAACGTCCTGACTTTC. Translated, it gives CATDSGSGANVLTF.

This clonotype was seen a few times. The rearrangement joins TRBV5-1 to TRBJ2-7; 9 bases fit TRBD1. Germline CDR1 and CDR2: SGHRS and YFSETQ. Trimming took 4 bases from V and 0 from J; bases not matched to a gene: 5. The CDR3 loop spans 15 amino acids. CDR3 sequence (DNA): TGCGCCAGCAGCCGTGGGGGACAGGGCTCCTACGAGCAGTACTTC. Its protein is CASSRGGQGSYEQYF.